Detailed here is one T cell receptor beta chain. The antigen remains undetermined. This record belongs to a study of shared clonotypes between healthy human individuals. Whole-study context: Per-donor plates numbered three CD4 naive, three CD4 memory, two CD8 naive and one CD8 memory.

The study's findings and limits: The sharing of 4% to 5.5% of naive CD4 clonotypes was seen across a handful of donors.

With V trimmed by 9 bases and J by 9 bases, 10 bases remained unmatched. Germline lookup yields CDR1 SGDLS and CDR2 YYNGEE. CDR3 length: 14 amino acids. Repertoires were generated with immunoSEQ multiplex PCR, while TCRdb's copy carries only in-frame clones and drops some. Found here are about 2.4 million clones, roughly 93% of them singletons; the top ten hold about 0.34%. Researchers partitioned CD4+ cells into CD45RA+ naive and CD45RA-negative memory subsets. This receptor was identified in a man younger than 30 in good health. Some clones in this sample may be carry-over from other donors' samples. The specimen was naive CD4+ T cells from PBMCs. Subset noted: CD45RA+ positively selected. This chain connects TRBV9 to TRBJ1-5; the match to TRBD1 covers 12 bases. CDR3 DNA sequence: TGTGCCACCCGGGACAGGGGGCGAGGGGGGCCCCAGCATTTT. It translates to CATRDRGRGGPQHF.